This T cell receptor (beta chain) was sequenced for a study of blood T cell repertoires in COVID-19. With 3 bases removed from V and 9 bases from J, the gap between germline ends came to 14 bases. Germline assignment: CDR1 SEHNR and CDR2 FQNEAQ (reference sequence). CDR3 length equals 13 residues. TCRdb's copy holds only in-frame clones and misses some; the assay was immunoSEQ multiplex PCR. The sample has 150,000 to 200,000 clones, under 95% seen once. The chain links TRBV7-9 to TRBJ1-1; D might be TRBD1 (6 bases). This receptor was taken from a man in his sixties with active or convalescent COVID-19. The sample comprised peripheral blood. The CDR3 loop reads CASSFRGMGQAFF. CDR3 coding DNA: TGTGCCAGCAGCTTCAGGGGTATGGGACAAGCTTTCTTT.